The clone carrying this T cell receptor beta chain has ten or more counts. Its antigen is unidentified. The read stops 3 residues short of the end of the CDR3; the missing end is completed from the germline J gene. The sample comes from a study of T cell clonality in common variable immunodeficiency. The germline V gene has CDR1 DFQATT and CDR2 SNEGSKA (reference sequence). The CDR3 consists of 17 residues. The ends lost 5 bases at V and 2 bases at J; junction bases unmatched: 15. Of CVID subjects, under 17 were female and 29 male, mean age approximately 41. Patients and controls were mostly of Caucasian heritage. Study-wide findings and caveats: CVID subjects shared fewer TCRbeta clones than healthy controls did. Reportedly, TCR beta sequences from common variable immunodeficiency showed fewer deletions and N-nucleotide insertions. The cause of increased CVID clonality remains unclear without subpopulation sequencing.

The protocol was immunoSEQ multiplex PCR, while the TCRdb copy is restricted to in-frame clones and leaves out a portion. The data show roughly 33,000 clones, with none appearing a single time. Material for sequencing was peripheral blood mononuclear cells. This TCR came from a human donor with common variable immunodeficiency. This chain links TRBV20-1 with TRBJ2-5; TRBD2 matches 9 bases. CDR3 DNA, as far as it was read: TGCAGTGCTTGGACTAGCGAGCTCCCCGGGGTGCAAGAGACC. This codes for CSAWTSELPGVQET. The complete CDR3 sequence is CSAWTSELPGVQETQYF.